The subject of this entry is one TCR beta chain. The antigen remains unidentified. PCR primers comprised 60 Vbeta and 13 Jbeta primers. TCRdb keeps only in-frame clones here, not all; method: immunoSEQ multiplex PCR. Of 95,000 to 110,000 clones listed, 78% are singletons. This specimen comes from a study of cytomegalovirus exposure and HLA in healthy donors. Looking at the study overall: Among the 398 genotyped donors, approximately 82% were placed in the Caucasian-associated ancestry cluster. Study-wide results and limits: Within the data, a cluster of highly shared sequence variants was likely a sequencing artifact. Relative to equally common others, HLA-associated TCR beta chains showed greater clonal expansion in a later analysis. An analysis was carried out later, and it reportedly showed fewer N-insertions in an Asian-associated ancestry cluster than the approximately 700-donor mean.

J was trimmed by 4 bases and V by 7 bases; bases with no gene match: 14. From germline, CDR1 is MDHEN and CDR2 SYDVKM. CDR3 size: 16 residues. The specimen sequenced was PBMCs. The chain combines TRBV28 with TRBJ2-3; 7 bases fit TRBD2. This receptor was taken from a woman aged 40-49 years in good health and CMV-seronegative. In nucleotides, the CDR3 is TGTGCCAGCACCCCCGGTATGCGGGAGAGGGCAGATACGCAGTATTTT. Amino acids: CASTPGMRERADTQYF.